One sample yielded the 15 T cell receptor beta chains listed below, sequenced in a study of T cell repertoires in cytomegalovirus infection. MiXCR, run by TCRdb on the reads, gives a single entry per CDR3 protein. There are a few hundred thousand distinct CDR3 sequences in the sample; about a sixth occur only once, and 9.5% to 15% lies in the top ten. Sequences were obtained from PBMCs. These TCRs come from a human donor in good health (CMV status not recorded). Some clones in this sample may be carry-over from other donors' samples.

The CDR3 DNA reads as TGCGCCAGCAGCCAAACATTTCTTGAACTGAACACTGAAGCTTTCTTT. Its translation is CASSQTFLELNTEAFF. V is TRBV4-3 and J is TRBJ1-1; D gene unclear. The CDR3 covers 16 residues. Trimming took 2 bases from V and 0 from J, leaving 13 bases between them. CDR1 is LGHNA and CDR2 is YSLEER in the germline V gene.

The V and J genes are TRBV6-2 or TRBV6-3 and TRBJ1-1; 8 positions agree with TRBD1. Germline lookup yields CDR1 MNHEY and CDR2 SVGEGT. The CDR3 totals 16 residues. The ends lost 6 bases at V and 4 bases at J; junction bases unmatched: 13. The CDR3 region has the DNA TGTGCCAGCAGCGAGCCCTTATCTACAGGGGGCACTGAAGCTTTCTTT. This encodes CASSEPLSTGGTEAFF.

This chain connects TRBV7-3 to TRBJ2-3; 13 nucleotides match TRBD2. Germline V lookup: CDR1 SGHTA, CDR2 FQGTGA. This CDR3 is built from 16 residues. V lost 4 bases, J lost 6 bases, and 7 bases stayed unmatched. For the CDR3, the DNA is TGTGCCAGCAGCTATACTAGCGGGGGGGCCCAGGATACGCAGTATTTT. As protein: CASSYTSGGAQDTQYF.

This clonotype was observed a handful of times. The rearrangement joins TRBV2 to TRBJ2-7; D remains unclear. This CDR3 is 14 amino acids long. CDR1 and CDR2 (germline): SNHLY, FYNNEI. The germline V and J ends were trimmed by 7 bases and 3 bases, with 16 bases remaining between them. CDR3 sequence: CASNLSDGHYEQYF. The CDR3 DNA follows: TGTGCCAGCAATTTGTCGGACGGGCACTACGAGCAGTACTTC.

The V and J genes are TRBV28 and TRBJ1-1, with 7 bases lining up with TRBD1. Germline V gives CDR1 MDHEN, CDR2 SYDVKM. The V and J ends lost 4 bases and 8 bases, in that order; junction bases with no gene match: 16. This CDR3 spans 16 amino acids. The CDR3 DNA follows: TGTGCCAGCAGTTCCCTACGACGGACAGGAGGCCTAGAAGCTTTCTTT. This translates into CASSSLRRTGGLEAFF.

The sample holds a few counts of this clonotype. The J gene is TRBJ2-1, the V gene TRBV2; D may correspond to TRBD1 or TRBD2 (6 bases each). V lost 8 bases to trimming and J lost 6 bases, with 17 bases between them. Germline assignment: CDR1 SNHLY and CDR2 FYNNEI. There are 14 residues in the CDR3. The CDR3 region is CASSGARVPNEQFF. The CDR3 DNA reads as TGTGCCAGCTCGGGGGCTAGGGTTCCCAATGAGCAGTTCTTC.

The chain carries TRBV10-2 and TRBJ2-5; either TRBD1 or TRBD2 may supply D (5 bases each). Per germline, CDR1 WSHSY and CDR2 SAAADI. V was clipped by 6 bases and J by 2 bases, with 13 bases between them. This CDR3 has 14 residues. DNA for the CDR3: TGCGCCAGCAGGGAGGCTGGGGGACAAGAGACCCAGTACTTC. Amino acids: CASREAGGQETQYF.

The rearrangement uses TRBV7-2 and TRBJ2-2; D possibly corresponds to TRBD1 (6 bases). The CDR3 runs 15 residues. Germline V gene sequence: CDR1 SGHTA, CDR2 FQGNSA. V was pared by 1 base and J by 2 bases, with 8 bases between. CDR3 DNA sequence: TGTGCCAGCAGCTTAGACAGGGTTAACACCGGGGAGCTGTTTTTT. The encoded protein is CASSLDRVNTGELFF.

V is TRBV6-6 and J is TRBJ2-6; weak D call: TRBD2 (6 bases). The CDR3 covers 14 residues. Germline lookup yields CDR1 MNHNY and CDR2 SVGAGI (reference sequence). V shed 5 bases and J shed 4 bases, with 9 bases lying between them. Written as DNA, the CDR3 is TGTGCCAGCAGTGCCGCGGGGGGGGCCAACGTCCTGACTTTC. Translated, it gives CASSAAGGANVLTF.

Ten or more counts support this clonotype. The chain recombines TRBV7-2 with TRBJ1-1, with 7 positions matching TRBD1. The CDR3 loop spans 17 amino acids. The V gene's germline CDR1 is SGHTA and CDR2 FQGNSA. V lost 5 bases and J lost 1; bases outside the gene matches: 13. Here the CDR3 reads CASSQRMTGSRNTEAFF. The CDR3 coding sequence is TGTGCCAGCAGCCAACGAATGACAGGGAGTAGGAACACTGAAGCTTTCTTT.

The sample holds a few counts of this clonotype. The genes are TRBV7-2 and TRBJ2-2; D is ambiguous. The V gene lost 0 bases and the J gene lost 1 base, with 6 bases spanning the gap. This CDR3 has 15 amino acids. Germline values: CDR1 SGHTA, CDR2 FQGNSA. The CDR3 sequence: CASSLALLNTGELFF. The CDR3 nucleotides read TGTGCCAGCAGCTTAGCACTCTTGAACACCGGGGAGCTGTTTTTT.

The CDR3 sequence is CASTRSGEYEQYF. For the CDR3, the DNA is TGTGCCAGCACGAGGAGCGGGGAATACGAGCAGTACTTC. V and J are TRBV6-9 and TRBJ2-7; TRBD2 matches at 7 bases. CDR1 MNHGY and CDR2 SVAAGI come from the germline V gene. There are 13 residues in the CDR3. J lost 4 bases, V lost 7 bases, and 7 bases had no gene match.

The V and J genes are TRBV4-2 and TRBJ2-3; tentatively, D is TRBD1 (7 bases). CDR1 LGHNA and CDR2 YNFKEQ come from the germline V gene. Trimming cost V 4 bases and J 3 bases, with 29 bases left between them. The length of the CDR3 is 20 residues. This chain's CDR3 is CASSLGRGSVGSGMTDTQYF. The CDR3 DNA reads TGTGCCAGCAGCCTGGGCAGGGGGTCAGTGGGTAGCGGAATGACAGATACGCAGTATTTT.

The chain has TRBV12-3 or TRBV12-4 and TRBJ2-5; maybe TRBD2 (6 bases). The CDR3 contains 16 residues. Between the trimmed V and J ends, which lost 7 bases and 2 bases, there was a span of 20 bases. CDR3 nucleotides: TGTGCCAGCACCGCAGGGTTGGCGGGGTCACAAGAGACCCAGTACTTC. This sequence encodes CASTAGLAGSQETQYF.

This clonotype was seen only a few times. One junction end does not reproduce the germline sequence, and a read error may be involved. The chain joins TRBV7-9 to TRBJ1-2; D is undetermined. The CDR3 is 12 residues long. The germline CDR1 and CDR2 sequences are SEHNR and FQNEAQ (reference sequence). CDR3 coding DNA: TGTGCCAGCAGCTTAGAGGAGCACCGGGCGTACTTC. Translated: CASSLEEHRAYF.